What follows are 5 T cell receptor beta chains derived from one specimen sequenced in a study of human T cells and chemical hapten exposure. TCRdb analysed the RACE reads with MiXCR anew, one entry per CDR3 protein. This sample has fewer than 300,000 distinct CDR3 sequences, with around 7.7% found just once. The time point denotes: pre-sensitization, week 0. Sample treatment: therapeutic diphenylcyclopropenone sensitization with weekly scalp DPC. Here the sequenced sample was whole blood, taken in connection with sensitization to the hapten diphenylcyclopropenone (DPC). These receptors originate from a man aged 18 to 35 with alopecia areata. Some clones in this sample may be carry-over from other donors' samples.

This clonotype showed up just a few times. The V gene is TRBV20-1, the J gene TRBJ1-5; D remains unclear. There are 14 residues in the CDR3. Germline loops: CDR1 DFQATT, CDR2 SNEGSKA (reference sequence). Trimming took 1 base from V and 7 from J, leaving 14 bases between them. In DNA form, the CDR3 reads TGCAGTGCTAGAGTGGCGGAGGTAGAACAGCCCCAGCATTTT. Amino acid sequence: CSARVAEVEQPQHF.

This clonotype occurred many times. The chain has TRBV27 and TRBJ2-7; no reliable D call. The CDR3 length is 12 residues. Trimming stripped 5 bases from V and 5 bases from J, with 10 bases between. From germline, CDR1 is MNHEY and CDR2 SMNVEV (reference sequence). The CDR3 spells CASSVETHEQYF. CDR3 nucleotides: TGTGCCAGCAGTGTCGAGACCCACGAGCAGTACTTC.

This clonotype was observed a handful of times. The chain couples TRBV12-3 or TRBV12-4 to TRBJ2-5; D uncertain. This CDR3 comprises 12 residues. The V end lost 3 bases, the J end lost 4 bases, and 6 bases lay between the germline ends. The CDR3 sequence: CASSFDVETQYF. The CDR3 coding sequence is TGTGCCAGCAGTTTTGACGTAGAGACCCAGTACTTC.

The chain employs TRBV28 and TRBJ2-2, with no clear D. The CDR3 spans 13 residues. V was shortened by 5 bases and J by 6 bases, with 10 bases between the two germline ends. Germline CDR1 and CDR2: MDHEN and SYDVKM. This chain's CDR3 is CASSAALPGELFF. CDR3 coding DNA: TGTGCCAGCAGTGCGGCCCTCCCCGGGGAGCTGTTTTTT.

The rearrangement uses TRBV14 and TRBJ1-1, with D possibly TRBD1 on 5 matching bases. Germline CDR1 SGHDN, CDR2 FVKESK. CDR3 length: 15 amino acids. Trimming stripped 3 bases from V and 2 bases from J, with 13 bases between. The CDR3 DNA sequence: TGTGCCAGCAGCCACAGAGGGACGGTTAACACTGAAGCTTTCTTT. The encoded protein is CASSHRGTVNTEAFF. Using reference TRBV14 and TRBJ1-1 for the parts outside the CDR3, the full variable domain is EAGVTQFPSHSVIEKGQTVTLRCDPISGHDNLYWYRRVMGKEIKFLLHFVKESKQDESGMPNNRFLAERTGGTYSTLKVQPAELEDSGVYFCASSHRGTVNTEAFFGQGTRLTVV.